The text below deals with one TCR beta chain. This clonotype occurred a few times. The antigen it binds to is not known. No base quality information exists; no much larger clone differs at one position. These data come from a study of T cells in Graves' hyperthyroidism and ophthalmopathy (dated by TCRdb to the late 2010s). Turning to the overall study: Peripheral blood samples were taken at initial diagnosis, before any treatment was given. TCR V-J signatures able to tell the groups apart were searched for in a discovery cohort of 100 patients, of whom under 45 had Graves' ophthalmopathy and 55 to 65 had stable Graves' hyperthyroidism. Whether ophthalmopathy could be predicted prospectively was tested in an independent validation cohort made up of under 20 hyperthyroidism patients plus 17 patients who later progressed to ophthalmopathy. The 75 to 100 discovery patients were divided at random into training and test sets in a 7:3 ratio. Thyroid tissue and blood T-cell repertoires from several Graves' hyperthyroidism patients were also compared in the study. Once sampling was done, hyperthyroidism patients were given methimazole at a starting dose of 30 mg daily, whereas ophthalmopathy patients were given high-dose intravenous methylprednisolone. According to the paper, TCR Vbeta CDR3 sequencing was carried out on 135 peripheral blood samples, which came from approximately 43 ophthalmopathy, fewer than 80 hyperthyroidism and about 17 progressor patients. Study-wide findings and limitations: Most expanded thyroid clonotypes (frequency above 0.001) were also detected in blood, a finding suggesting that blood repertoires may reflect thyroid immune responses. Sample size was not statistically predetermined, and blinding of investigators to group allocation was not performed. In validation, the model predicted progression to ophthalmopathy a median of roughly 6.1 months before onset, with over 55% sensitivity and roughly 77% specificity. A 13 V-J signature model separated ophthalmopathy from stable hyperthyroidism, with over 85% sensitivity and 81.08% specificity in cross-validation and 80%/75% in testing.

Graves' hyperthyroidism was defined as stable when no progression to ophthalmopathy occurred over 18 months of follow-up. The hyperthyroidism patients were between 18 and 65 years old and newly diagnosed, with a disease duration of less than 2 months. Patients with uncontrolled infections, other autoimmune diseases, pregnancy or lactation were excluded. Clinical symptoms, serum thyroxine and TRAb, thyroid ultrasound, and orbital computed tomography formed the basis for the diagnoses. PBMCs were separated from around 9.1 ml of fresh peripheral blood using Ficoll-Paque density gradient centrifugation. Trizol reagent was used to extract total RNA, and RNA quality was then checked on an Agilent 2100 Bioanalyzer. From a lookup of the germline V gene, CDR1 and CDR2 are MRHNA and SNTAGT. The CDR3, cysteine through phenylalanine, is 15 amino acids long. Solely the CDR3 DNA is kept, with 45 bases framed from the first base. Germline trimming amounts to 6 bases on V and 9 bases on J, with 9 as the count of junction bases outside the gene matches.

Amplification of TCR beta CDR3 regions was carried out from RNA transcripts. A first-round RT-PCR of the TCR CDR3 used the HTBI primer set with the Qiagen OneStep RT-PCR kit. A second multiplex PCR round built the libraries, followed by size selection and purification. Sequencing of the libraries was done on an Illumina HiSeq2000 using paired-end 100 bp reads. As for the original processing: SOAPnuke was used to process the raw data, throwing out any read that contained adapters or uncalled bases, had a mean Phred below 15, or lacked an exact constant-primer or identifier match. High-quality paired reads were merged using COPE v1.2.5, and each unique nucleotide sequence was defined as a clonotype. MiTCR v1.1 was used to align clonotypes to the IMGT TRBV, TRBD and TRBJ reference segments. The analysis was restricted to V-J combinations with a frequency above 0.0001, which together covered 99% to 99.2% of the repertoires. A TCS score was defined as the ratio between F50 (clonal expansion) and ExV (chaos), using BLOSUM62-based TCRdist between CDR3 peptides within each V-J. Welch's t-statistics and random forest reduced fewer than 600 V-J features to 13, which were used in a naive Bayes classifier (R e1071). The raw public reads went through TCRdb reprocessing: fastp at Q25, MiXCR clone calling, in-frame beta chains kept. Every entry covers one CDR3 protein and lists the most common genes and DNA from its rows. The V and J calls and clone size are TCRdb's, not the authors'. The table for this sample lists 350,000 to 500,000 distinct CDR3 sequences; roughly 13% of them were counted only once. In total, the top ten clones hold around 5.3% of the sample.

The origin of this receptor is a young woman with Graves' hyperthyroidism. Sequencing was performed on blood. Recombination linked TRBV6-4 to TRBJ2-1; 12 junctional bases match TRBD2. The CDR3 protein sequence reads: CASSPVWTSGTEQFF. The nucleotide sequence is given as TGTGCCAGCAGCCCCGTCTGGACTAGCGGGACTGAGCAGTTCTTC.